Listed below are T cell receptor beta chains from one sample, sequenced in a study of low-dose radiotherapy and immunotherapy resistance in tumors. TCRdb reprocessed the reads via MiXCR and lists one record per CDR3 protein. Among around 79,000 distinct CDR3 sequences listed, approximately 20% were seen once. This sample comprised PBMCs, obtained before treatment. These receptors all stem from a male donor with prostate cancer. CDR3s include the opening cysteine and the closing phenylalanine or tryptophan. A D gene is named only where the DNA matches it firmly. Not every row has a clone size; where given, it reads once, few, many or a size class.

DNA: TGTGCCACCAGCAGGACGGGACAGCCACTCGTCTATGGCTACACCTTC
CDR3: CATSRTGQPLVYGYTF
J: TRBJ1-2
D: TRBD1
size: medium-sized
V: TRBV15

DNA: TGCAGTGCTAGAGCACAGGCAGGGGGCGACCCTGGAGGCTACACCTTC
CDR3: CSARAQAGGDPGGYTF
J: TRBJ1-2
D: TRBD1
size: many
V: TRBV20-1

DNA: TGTGCCAGCAGCCTCGTGCAGGGGGCTGGGGAGCAGTACTTC
CDR3: CASSLVQGAGEQYF
J: TRBJ2-7
D: TRBD1
size: NA
V: TRBV7-9

DNA: TGTGCCACCGAGGGTACTAGCGGGGGGAGCACAGATACGCAGTATTTT
CDR3: CATEGTSGGSTDTQYF
J: TRBJ2-3
D: TRBD2
size: NA
V: TRBV10-3

DNA: TGCAGTGCTGCCGGGGGGACCGAGCTCCAGCATTTT
CDR3: CSAAGGTELQHF
J: TRBJ1-5
D: NA
size: many
V: TRBV20-1

DNA: TGTGCCAGCAGCTTATGGCAGGCTTTGGCCAATGAGCAGTTCTTC
CDR3: CASSLWQALANEQFF
J: TRBJ2-1
D: NA
size: many
V: TRBV7-2

DNA: TGTGCCAGCAGTTTGGGGGAGGTCACTGAAGCTTTCTTT
CDR3: CASSLGEVTEAFF
J: TRBJ1-1
D: NA
size: NA
V: TRBV12-3/TRBV12-4

DNA: TGTGCCAGCAGCTTAGTGACTAGCGGGTACAATGAGCAGTTCTTC
CDR3: CASSLVTSGYNEQFF
J: TRBJ2-1
D: TRBD2
size: many
V: TRBV7-2

DNA: TGTGCCAGCAAGTCTACAGCTACCTCCTACGAGCAGTACTTC
CDR3: CASKSTATSYEQYF
J: TRBJ2-7
D: NA
size: few
V: TRBV2

DNA: TGCGCCAGCAGTGAGGAAGTACAGAACTACGAGCAGTACTTC
CDR3: CASSEEVQNYEQYF
J: TRBJ2-7
D: NA
size: many
V: TRBV10-2

DNA: NA
CDR3: CASTNQTSMYLCASRTSAIYEQYF
J: TRBJ2-7
D: NA
size: NA
V: TRBV7-8

DNA: TGTGCCACCGGGAGTTCTCGAGGGGGGTCCTACACCGGGGAGCTGTTTTTT
CDR3: CATGSSRGGSYTGELFF
J: TRBJ2-2
D: NA
size: NA
V: TRBV6-2/TRBV6-3

DNA: TGCAGTGCCCCGGCGGGACAGGGGGCCCGGGGCTACACCTTC
CDR3: CSAPAGQGARGYTF
J: TRBJ1-2
D: TRBD1
size: NA
V: TRBV20-1

DNA: TGTGCCAGCAGTTACGGGACTACATCCTACAATGAGCAGTTCTTC
CDR3: CASSYGTTSYNEQFF
J: TRBJ2-1
D: TRBD2
size: many
V: TRBV6-5

DNA: TGCGCCAGCGCTGGACAGCACGACACCGGGGAGCTGTTTTTT
CDR3: CASAGQHDTGELFF
J: TRBJ2-2
D: NA
size: many
V: TRBV4-3